This TCR beta chain stems from a study of response to subunit inactivated influenza vaccine. This clonotype occurred a few times. Its antigen remains unidentified. V shed 2 bases and J 4 bases; nucleotides not matched to a gene: 3. The germline V gene encodes CDR1 SGHRS and CDR2 YFSETQ. CDR3 length: 15 residues. TCRdb reanalysed the RT-PCR reads using MiXCR and keeps one entry per CDR3 protein. The sample lists about 500,000 distinct CDR3 sequences, about 15% seen once, with roughly 3.1% in the top ten. Study-wide results and caveats: Authors suggested each seasonal influenza vaccination recruits few new T cells.

Sequenced material: CD4+ T cells sorted from PBMCs, taken 23 to 25 months after vaccination. The chain combines TRBV5-1 with TRBJ2-1, with 10 bases matching TRBD2. The clonotype comes from a man between 45 and 75 years old who received an inactivated influenza vaccine. The chain's CDR3 is CASSLLAGRYNEQFF. CDR3 nucleotides: TGCGCCAGCAGCTTACTAGCGGGAAGATACAATGAGCAGTTCTTC.